Reported below is one T cell receptor beta chain. The antigen is unknown. The sample comes from a study of molecular identifiers for immune sequencing clone quantification. Study background: For replicates, RNA isolated from roughly 20,000 or 100,000 naive CD8 cells was divided into five portions, of which four were sequenced.

The study's findings and limits: In CMV-specific effectors, clones above 20 copies held over 99% of molecules; naive, under 1%. Spiked Jurkat TCR RNA originating from one cell could reportedly be identified amid more than 950,000 naive cells.

Trimming stripped 8 bases from V and 4 bases from J, with 21 bases between. The CDR3 has 15 amino acids. Looked up from germline, CDR1 is MDHEN and CDR2 is SYDVKM. The sorting of naive CD8 T cells used the CD8+CD4-CCR7+CD45RA+ phenotype. Each CDR3 protein gets one entry after TCRdb re-called the PCR reads with MiXCR. The table has about 640,000 distinct CDR3 sequences, 15% to 20% seen once; the top ten hold roughly 0.83%. The rearrangement links TRBV28 to TRBJ2-7; D uncertain. The sequence was collected from a human donor in good health. Some libraries in this study had Jurkat cell RNA spiked in. Sequencing input: naive CD8+ T cells from blood, with Jurkat cell RNA spiked in. Subset reported: FACS-sorted CD8+CD4-CCR7+CD45RA+ naive T cells. The CDR3 region has the DNA TGTGCCAGCCTCACCGGGTTATCGTTGACGTACGAGCAGTACTTC. Its translation is CASLTGLSLTYEQYF.